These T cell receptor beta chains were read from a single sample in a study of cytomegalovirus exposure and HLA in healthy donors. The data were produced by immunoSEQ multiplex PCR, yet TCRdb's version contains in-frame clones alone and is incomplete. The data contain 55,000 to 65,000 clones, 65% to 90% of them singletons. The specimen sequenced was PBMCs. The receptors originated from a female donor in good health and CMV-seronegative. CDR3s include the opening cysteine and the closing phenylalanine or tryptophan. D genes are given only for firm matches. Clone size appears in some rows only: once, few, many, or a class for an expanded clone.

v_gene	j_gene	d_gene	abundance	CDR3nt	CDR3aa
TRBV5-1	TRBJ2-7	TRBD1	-	TGCGCCAGCAGCTCTACTCCGGGACAGGGCTACGAGCAGTACTTC	CASSSTPGQGYEQYF
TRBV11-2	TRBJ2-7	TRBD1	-	TGTGCCAGCAGCTTCGGGACAGGCGAGCAGTACTTC	CASSFGTGEQYF
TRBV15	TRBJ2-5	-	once	TGTGCCACCTCCCGGGGAGAGACCCAGTACTTC	CATSRGETQYF
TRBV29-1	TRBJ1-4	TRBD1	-	TGCAGCGTCCCCGCGGGACAGGGGGCATCTCCAACTAATGAAAAACTGTTTTTT	CSVPAGQGASPTNEKLFF
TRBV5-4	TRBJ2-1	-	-	TGTGCCAGCACGTCCGGCACTAGCCTCTACAATGAGCAGTTCTTC	CASTSGTSLYNEQFF
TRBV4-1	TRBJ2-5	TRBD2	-	TGCGCCAGCAGCCGAGCCGGGACTAGCGGGAGGGCCGTGGCAGAGACCCAGTACTTC	CASSRAGTSGRAVAETQYF
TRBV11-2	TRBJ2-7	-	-	TGTGCCAGCGCTTGGACAGACCAATCCTACGAGCAGTACTTC	CASAWTDQSYEQYF
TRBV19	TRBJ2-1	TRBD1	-	TGTGCCAGTAGCGTCGACAGGGAAACCTACAATGAGCAGTTCTTC	CASSVDRETYNEQFF
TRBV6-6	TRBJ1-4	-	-	TGTGCCAGCAGTTACATGGGGGGACTGTTTTTT	CASSYMGGLFF
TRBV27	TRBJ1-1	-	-	TGTGCCAGCAGCCGATCCGGGAACACTGAAGCTTTCTTT	CASSRSGNTEAFF
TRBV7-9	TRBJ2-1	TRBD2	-	TGTGCCAGCAGCTCTGGGACTAGCGGGAAATACAATGAACAGTTCTTC	CASSSGTSGKYNEQFF
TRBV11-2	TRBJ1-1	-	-	TGTGCCAGCAGCTTTATTTCCCCCGGGAGTGAAGCTTTCTTT	CASSFISPGSEAFF
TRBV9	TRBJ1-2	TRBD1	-	TGTGCCAGCAGCGTAGGGGGACAGGGGTTAGAAGGCTACACCTTC	CASSVGGQGLEGYTF
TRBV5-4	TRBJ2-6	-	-	TGTGCCAGCAGCTTAGGGGGACCGAGCTCTGGGGCCAACGTCCTGACTTTC	CASSLGGPSSGANVLTF
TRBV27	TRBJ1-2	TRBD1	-	TGTGCCAGCAGATACTTGGGACAGGTCTATGGCTACACCTTC	CASRYLGQVYGYTF
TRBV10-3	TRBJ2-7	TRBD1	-	TGTGCCATCAGCCTACAGGGGGCAACCTACGAGCAGTACTTC	CAISLQGATYEQYF
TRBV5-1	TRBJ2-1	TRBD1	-	TGCGCCAGCAGCTTGGCCGACAGGGTCTACAATGAGCAGTTCTTC	CASSLADRVYNEQFF
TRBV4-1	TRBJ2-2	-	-	TGCGCCAGCAGCCAACCCACAGGGACCGGGGAGCTGTTTTTT	CASSQPTGTGELFF
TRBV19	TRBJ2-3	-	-	TGTGCCAGTAGAGCTGTATGGACTACTGAGAGCACAGATACGCAGTATTTT	CASRAVWTTESTDTQYF
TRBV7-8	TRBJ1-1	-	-	TGTGCCAGCAGTCAAGGAGGGGTGAACACTGAAGCTTTCTTT	CASSQGGVNTEAFF
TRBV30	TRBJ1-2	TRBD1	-	TGTGCCTGGAGCCGGGACAGGGGGTTACATGGCTACACCTTC	CAWSRDRGLHGYTF
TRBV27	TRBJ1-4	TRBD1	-	TGTGCCAGCAGTTCGACAGGGTTGTCTAATGAAAAACTGTTTTTT	CASSSTGLSNEKLFF
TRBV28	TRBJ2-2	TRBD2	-	TGTGCCAGCAGTCCCTTAGCGGGAGTAGCAGGGGAGCTGTTTTTT	CASSPLAGVAGELFF
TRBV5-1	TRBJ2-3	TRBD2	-	TGCGCCAGCAGCTCGGGACTAGCGCCAGATACGCAGTATTTT	CASSSGLAPDTQYF
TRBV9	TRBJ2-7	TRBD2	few	TGTGCCAGCAGCGAAAGCGGGATAGGGTACGAGCAGTACTTC	CASSESGIGYEQYF
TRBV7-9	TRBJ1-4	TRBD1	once	TGTGCCAGCAGCTTCGGACAGGGGGCGGATGAAAAACTGTTTTTT	CASSFGQGADEKLFF
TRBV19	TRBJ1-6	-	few	TGTGCCAGTAGTATTATGGGGGGGACGACCGGGTCACCCCTCCACTTT	CASSIMGGTTGSPLHF
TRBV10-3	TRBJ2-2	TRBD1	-	TGTGCCATCAGTGGGGACAGCCCGAACACCGGGGAGCTGTTTTTT	CAISGDSPNTGELFF
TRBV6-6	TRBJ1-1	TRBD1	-	TGTGCCAGCAGTTACCAGGGACAGAAGTCTGCAGCTTTCTTT	CASSYQGQKSAAFF
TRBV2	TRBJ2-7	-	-	TGTGCCAGCAGTCGGTCCGGGACTTCCACGGGCGAGCAGTACTTC	CASSRSGTSTGEQYF
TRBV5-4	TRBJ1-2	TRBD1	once	TGTGCCAGCACTCTACAGGGGGATAGGGGCTATGGCTACACCTTC	CASTLQGDRGYGYTF
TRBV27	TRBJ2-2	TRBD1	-	TGTGCCAGCAGTCCCGGGACAGCGAACACCGGGGAGCTGTTTTTT	CASSPGTANTGELFF
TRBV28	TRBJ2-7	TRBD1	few	TGTGCCAGCCAGACAGGGGGAAGGTACGAGCAGTACTTC	CASQTGGRYEQYF
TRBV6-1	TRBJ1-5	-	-	TGTGCCAGCAAGGAACAGGGTGGGGGTCAGCCCCAGCATTTT	CASKEQGGGQPQHF
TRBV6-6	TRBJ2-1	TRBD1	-	TGTGCCAGCAGAGAGTCCGGGACAGGGGGCGATCGGCAGTTCTTC	CASRESGTGGDRQFF
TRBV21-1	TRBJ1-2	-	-	TGTGCCAGCAGCAAATTCGGGGAGTTGGGCTATGGCTACACCTTC	CASSKFGELGYGYTF
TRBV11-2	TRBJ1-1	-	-	TGTGCCAGCAGCTTAGGGGCTATGAACACTGAAGCTTTCTTT	CASSLGAMNTEAFF
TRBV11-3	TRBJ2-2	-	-	TGTGCCAGCAGCTTAGGAGCGAACACCGGGGAGCTGTTTTTT	CASSLGANTGELFF
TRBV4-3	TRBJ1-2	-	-	TGCGCCAGCAGCCCAAGGCCAGGGTTGACTTACTATGGCTACACCTTC	CASSPRPGLTYYGYTF
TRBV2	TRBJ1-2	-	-	TGTGCCAGCAGTGTGAAAAGAGGCCGAGGCTACACCTTC	CASSVKRGRGYTF
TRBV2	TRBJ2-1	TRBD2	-	TGTGCCAGCAGAGCGAGCGGGAGCTCCTACAATGAGCAGTTCTTC	CASRASGSSYNEQFF
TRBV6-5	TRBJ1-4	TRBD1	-	TGTGCCAGCAGTTACTGGAAAGCAGGGGGAAATGAAAAACTGTTTTTT	CASSYWKAGGNEKLFF
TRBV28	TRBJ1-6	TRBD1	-	TGTGCCAGCAGTTTATTGCCGGGACAGGGAGATTCACCCCTCCACTTT	CASSLLPGQGDSPLHF
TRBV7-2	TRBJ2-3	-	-	TGTGCCAGCAGCTCCGAACGGGGTACGCAGTATTTT	CASSSERGTQYF
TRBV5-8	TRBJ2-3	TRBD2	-	TGTGCCAGCAGCCCTTGGCGGGGGGAAACAGATACGCAGTATTTT	CASSPWRGETDTQYF
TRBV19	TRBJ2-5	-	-	TGTGCCAGTAGTACCACGGCGGAAAGTTTGACCCAGTACTTC	CASSTTAESLTQYF
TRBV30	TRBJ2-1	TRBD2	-	TGTGCCTGGAGTGTACTGAATCTAGCGGGAAATGAGCAGTTCTTC	CAWSVLNLAGNEQFF
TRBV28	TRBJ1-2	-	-	TGTGCCAGCAGAGGAGGGTATGGCTACACCTTC	CASRGGYGYTF
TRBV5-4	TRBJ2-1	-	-	TGTGCCAGCAGCTTGTCGAGCTCCTACAATGAGCAGTTCTTC	CASSLSSSYNEQFF
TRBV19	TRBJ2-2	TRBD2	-	TGTGCCAGTAGTAGGACTAGCGGAGTAAGGGGGACCGGGGAGCTGTTTTTT	CASSRTSGVRGTGELFF